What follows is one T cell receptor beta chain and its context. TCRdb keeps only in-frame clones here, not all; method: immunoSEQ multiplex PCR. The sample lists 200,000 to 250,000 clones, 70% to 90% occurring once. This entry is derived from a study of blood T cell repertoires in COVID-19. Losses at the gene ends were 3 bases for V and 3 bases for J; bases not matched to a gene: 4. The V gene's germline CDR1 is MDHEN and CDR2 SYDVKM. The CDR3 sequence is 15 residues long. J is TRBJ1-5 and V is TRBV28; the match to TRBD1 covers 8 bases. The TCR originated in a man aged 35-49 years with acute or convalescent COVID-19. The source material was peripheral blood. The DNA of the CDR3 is TGTGCCAGCAGTTTTGGACAGGGCTACAATCAGCCCCAGCATTTT. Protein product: CASSFGQGYNQPQHF.